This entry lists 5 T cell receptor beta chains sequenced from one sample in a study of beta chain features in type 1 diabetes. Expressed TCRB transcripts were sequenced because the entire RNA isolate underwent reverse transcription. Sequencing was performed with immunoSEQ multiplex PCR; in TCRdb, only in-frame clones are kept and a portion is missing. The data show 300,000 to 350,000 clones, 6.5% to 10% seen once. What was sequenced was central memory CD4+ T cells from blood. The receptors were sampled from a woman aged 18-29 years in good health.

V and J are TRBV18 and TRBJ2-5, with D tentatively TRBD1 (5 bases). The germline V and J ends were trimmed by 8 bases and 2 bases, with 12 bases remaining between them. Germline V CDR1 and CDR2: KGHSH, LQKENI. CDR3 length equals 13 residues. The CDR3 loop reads CASQRTPQETQYF. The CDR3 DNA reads TGTGCCAGCCAAAGGACACCACAAGAGACCCAGTACTTC.

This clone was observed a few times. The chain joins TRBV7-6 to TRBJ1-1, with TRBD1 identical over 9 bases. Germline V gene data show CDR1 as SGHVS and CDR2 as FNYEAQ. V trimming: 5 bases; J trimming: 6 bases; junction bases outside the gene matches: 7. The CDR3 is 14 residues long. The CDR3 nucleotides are TGTGCCAGCAGCCTGACAGGGGGTGAATCTGAAGCTTTCTTT. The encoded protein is CASSLTGGESEAFF.

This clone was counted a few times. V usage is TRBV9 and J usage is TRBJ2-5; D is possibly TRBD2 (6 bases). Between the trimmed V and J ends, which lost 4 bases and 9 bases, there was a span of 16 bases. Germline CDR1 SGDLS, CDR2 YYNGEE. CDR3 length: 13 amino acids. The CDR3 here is CASSPQPGAPQYF. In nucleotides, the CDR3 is TGTGCCAGCAGCCCCCAGCCGGGAGCGCCCCAGTACTTC.

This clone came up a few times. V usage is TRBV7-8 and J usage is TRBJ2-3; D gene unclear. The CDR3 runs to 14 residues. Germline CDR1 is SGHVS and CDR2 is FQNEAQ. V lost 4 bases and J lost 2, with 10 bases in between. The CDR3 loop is CASSYMSNTDTQYF. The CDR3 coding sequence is TGTGCCAGCAGCTACATGAGTAACACAGATACGCAGTATTTT.

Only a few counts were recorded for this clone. The CDR3 DNA reads as TGTGCCAGCAGTCCCCTAGGACTAGCGGGGTTCAATGAGCAGTTCTTC. Translating it yields CASSPLGLAGFNEQFF. This chain links TRBV27 with TRBJ2-1; 12 bases fit TRBD2. The ends lost 5 bases at V and 6 bases at J; junction bases unmatched: 8. Germline CDR1 and CDR2: MNHEY and SMNVEV (reference sequence). This CDR3 is built from 16 residues.